These 30 T cell receptor beta chains were sequenced from one sample in a study of T cells in narcolepsy. Profiled with immunoSEQ multiplex PCR; TCRdb holds only in-frame clones, not every one. The sample holds 28,000 or so clones, around four fifths seen once. Input material: CD45RA- memory CD4+ T cells from PBMCs. These receptors were obtained from a human donor with narcolepsy.

V is TRBV10-1 and J is TRBJ2-3, with TRBD2 identical over 10 bases. The CDR3 totals 16 residues. V lost 0 bases to trimming and J lost 3 bases; unmatched junction nucleotides: 3. Germline loops: CDR1 WNHNN, CDR2 SYGVQD (reference sequence). This chain's CDR3 is CASSESPSGRTDTQYF. The CDR3 DNA reads TGCGCCAGCAGTGAGTCGCCTAGCGGGAGAACAGATACGCAGTATTTT.

This chain joins TRBV5-1 and TRBJ1-2; a possible D gene is TRBD1 (5 bases). The CDR3 sequence is 13 residues long. The germline V gene has CDR1 SGHRS and CDR2 YFSETQ. The V and J ends lost 0 bases and 6 bases respectively, with 9 bases between them. As DNA, the CDR3 is TGCGCCAGCAGCTTGGGCGGGGCAGATGGCTACACCTTC. Its translation is CASSLGGADGYTF.

The chain combines TRBV5-3 with TRBJ2-3; TRBD2 agrees at 8 bases. TRBV5-3 is an open reading frame, and its role is uncertain. The CDR3 consists of 15 residues. The V gene end was trimmed by 9 bases and the J gene end by 5 bases; junction bases not matched to a gene: 14. In nucleotides, the CDR3 is TGTGCCAAAACGGACCGAGGCGGGGGGAGAGATACGCAGTATTTT. Its translation is CAKTDRGGGRDTQYF.

V usage is TRBV6-1 and J usage is TRBJ1-5; tentatively, D is TRBD1 (6 bases). Trimming cost V 4 bases and J 0 bases, with 13 bases left between them. Germline V gene lookup returns CDR1 MNHNS and CDR2 SASEGT. The CDR3 runs 16 residues. DNA for the CDR3: TGTGCCAGCAGTGTAGTGGACAGCTATAGCAATCAGCCCCAGCATTTT. Protein product: CASSVVDSYSNQPQHF.

About this clone itself: The sample has other DNA sequences that encode this CDR3 too. The V gene is TRBV5-1, the J gene TRBJ1-3; TRBD1 is a possible D gene (6 bases). Trimming cost V 0 bases and J 1 base, with 11 bases left between them. From germline, CDR1 is SGHRS and CDR2 YFSETQ. The CDR3 runs to 16 residues. In nucleotides, the CDR3 is TGCGCCAGCAGCTTGGCACAGGGTTCTTCTGGAAACACCATATATTTT. The encoded protein is CASSLAQGSSGNTIYF.

This chain connects TRBV6-1 to TRBJ2-7, with 9 bases fitting TRBD2. J gave up 1 base and V 2 bases, and 6 bases lay outside the gene matches. Germline CDR1 is MNHNS and CDR2 is SASEGT. The CDR3 covers 16 residues. In nucleotides, the CDR3 is TGTGCCAGCAGTGAATTTGTCAGCGGGAGGTCCTACGAGCAGTACTTC. Translated: CASSEFVSGRSYEQYF.

V and J are TRBV20-1 and TRBJ2-3; no firm D call. V was shortened by 6 bases and J by 4 bases, with 8 bases between the two germline ends. Per germline, CDR1 DFQATT and CDR2 SNEGSKA (reference sequence). This CDR3 contains 11 residues. CDR3 nucleotide sequence: TGCAGTGCCAATTGGGCAGATACGCAGTATTTT. Protein sequence: CSANWADTQYF.

V usage is TRBV19 and J usage is TRBJ1-1; D remains unclear. The V end lost 4 bases, the J end lost 1 base, and 10 bases lay between the germline ends. Germline V gene lookup returns CDR1 LNHDA and CDR2 SQIVND (reference sequence). There are 14 residues in the CDR3. In nucleotides, the CDR3 is TGTGCCAGTAGTACCGGAGTCGCGAACACTGAAGCTTTCTTT. Translating gives CASSTGVANTEAFF.

This rearrangement joins TRBV7-9 to TRBJ2-1, with a weak D call TRBD2 (5 bases). This CDR3 contains 12 residues. The V gene's germline CDR1 is SEHNR and CDR2 FQNEAQ (reference sequence). The V gene lost 1 base and the J gene lost 9 bases, with 7 bases spanning the gap. CDR3 DNA sequence: TGTGCCAGCAGCTTAGTGGGGAGTGAGCAGTTCTTC. This sequence encodes CASSLVGSEQFF.

The genes are TRBV5-6 and TRBJ1-5, with D possibly matching TRBD1 (6 bases). The germline gives CDR1 SGHDT, CDR2 YYEEEE. The CDR3 consists of 14 residues. Trimming removed 0 bases from V and 9 bases from J, with 13 bases in between. CDR3 sequence (DNA): TGTGCCAGCAGCTTGGGGGGGCGCAGTCGGCCCCAGCATTTT. Its translation: CASSLGGRSRPQHF.

The chain employs TRBV19 and TRBJ2-1, with 9 bases matching TRBD1. The CDR3 has 15 amino acids. V lost 6 bases, J lost 0 bases, and 3 bases stayed unmatched. Germline lookup yields CDR1 LNHDA and CDR2 SQIVND (reference sequence). CDR3 loop: CASRGDRDSYNEQFF. Here the CDR3 DNA reads TGTGCCAGTAGGGGGGACAGGGACTCCTACAATGAGCAGTTCTTC.

The chain employs TRBV28 and TRBJ1-1; no reliable D call. CDR1 and CDR2 from the germline V gene are MDHEN and SYDVKM. V lost 3 bases and J 0 bases, leaving 8 bases between the germline ends. The CDR3 has 14 amino acids. The CDR3 loop is CASSLPRLNTEAFF. In nucleotides, the CDR3 is TGTGCCAGCAGTTTGCCACGGCTGAACACTGAAGCTTTCTTT. The complete variable domain, with remaining parts taken from reference TRBV28 and TRBJ1-1, reads DVKVTQSSRYLVKRTGEKVFLECVQDMDHENMFWYRQDPGLGLRLIYFSYDVKMKEKGDIPEGYSVSREKKERFSLILESASTNQTSMYLCASSLPRLNTEAFFGQGTRLTVV.

This clone was observed a handful of times. The rearrangement links TRBV10-3 to TRBJ2-3; 7 nucleotides align to TRBD2. V trimming: 8 bases; J trimming: 1 base; junction bases outside the gene matches: 12. Germline CDR1 is ENHRY and CDR2 is SYGVKD. This CDR3 has 16 amino acids. This chain's CDR3 is CAIWAGSGGRTDTQYF. The CDR3, as DNA: TGTGCCATCTGGGCTGGCTCGGGAGGCCGCACAGATACGCAGTATTTT.

This chain links TRBV28 with TRBJ1-5, with unresolved D. CDR1 and CDR2 (germline): MDHEN, SYDVKM. Trimming shortened V by 3 bases and J by 5 bases, and 8 bases separated the two germline ends. The CDR3 is 13 residues long. This chain's CDR3 is CASSFKGHQPQHF. CDR3 bases: TGTGCCAGCAGTTTCAAGGGTCATCAGCCCCAGCATTTT. Full variable domain (rest looked up from reference TRBV28 and TRBJ1-5): DVKVTQSSRYLVKRTGEKVFLECVQDMDHENMFWYRQDPGLGLRLIYFSYDVKMKEKGDIPEGYSVSREKKERFSLILESASTNQTSMYLCASSFKGHQPQHFGDGTRLSIL.

V is TRBV6-5 and J is TRBJ2-2; D is uncertain. This CDR3 region has 13 residues. Germline assignment: CDR1 MNHEY and CDR2 SVGAGI. V dropped 0 bases and J dropped 4 bases, with 3 bases sitting between them. DNA for the CDR3: TGTGCCAGCAGTTACTCTGGCACCGGGGAGCTGTTTTTT. Protein sequence: CASSYSGTGELFF.

V and J are TRBV2 and TRBJ1-1, with D possibly matching TRBD1 (5 bases). The CDR3 has 14 residues. V was clipped by 6 bases and J by 0 bases, with 11 bases between them. CDR1 is SNHLY and CDR2 is FYNNEI in the germline V gene. This CDR3 reads CASRERGMNTEAFF. CDR3 nucleotide sequence: TGTGCCAGCAGGGAAAGGGGTATGAACACTGAAGCTTTCTTT.

The genes are TRBV15 and TRBJ2-2; D remains ambiguous. CDR3 length: 17 amino acids. Germline V gene data show CDR1 as LNHNV and CDR2 as YYDKDF (reference sequence). The V and J ends lost 0 bases and 2 bases respectively, with 13 bases between them. DNA for the CDR3: TGTGCCACCAGCAGAGAGCCCCATTTTTCTAACACCGGGGAGCTGTTTTTT. It specifies CATSREPHFSNTGELFF.

This clone was seen once. The rearrangement uses TRBV7-2 and TRBJ1-5; D is uncertain. The CDR3 loop spans 15 amino acids. Germline-derived CDR1 and CDR2 are SGHTA and FQGNSA. The V end lost 0 bases, the J end lost 3 bases, and 9 bases lay between the germline ends. For the CDR3, the DNA is TGTGCCAGCAGCTTAGCGCTAGGCCCCAATCAGCCCCAGCATTTT. Its translation: CASSLALGPNQPQHF.

The CDR3 loop reads CASSRGHYEQYF. CDR3 DNA: TGTGCCAGCAGCCGCGGACATTACGAGCAGTACTTC. V is TRBV13 and J is TRBJ2-7; a weak D match, TRBD1 (5 bases). The CDR3 covers 12 residues. Germline V gene lookup returns CDR1 PRHDT and CDR2 FYEKMQ (reference sequence). Trimming shortened V by 5 bases and J by 4 bases, and 9 bases separated the two germline ends.

This rearrangement joins TRBV20-1 to TRBJ2-3; perhaps TRBD1 as D (5 bases). The germline V and J ends were trimmed by 6 bases and 3 bases, with 7 bases remaining between them. CDR3 length: 11 residues. CDR1 and CDR2 from the germline V gene are DFQATT and SNEGSKA (reference sequence). The CDR3 DNA sequence: TGCAGTGCCAAGGGGACAGATACGCAGTATTTT. This translates into CSAKGTDTQYF.

The CDR3 DNA follows: TGTGCCAGCAGTCCGGGGGAGAGGTTCTATGGCTACACCTTC. Translation gives CASSPGERFYGYTF. This sequence joins TRBV28 and TRBJ1-2; tentatively, D is TRBD1 (5 bases). The V and J ends lost 5 bases and 4 bases respectively, with 14 bases between them. The germline CDR1 and CDR2 sequences are MDHEN and SYDVKM. The CDR3 covers 14 residues.

Remarks on this clone: One end of the junction fails to match germline, which may point to a read error. The rearrangement uses TRBV4-2 and TRBJ2-7; D not certain. The CDR3 runs 13 residues. Germline loops: CDR1 LGHNA, CDR2 YNFKEQ. CDR3 in DNA: TGTGCCAGCAGCTCCTATGACCAGCACGAGCAGCACTTC. It codes for CASSSYDQHEQHF.

The V gene is TRBV7-2, the J gene TRBJ2-1; D gene uncertain. Trimming took off 7 bases at V and 4 bases at J, with 11 bases between the two ends. The CDR3 runs 13 residues. Germline CDR1 reads SGHTA; CDR2 reads FQGNSA. The DNA of the CDR3 is TGTGCCAGCACCTTTCGGGCTTACAATGAGCAGTTCTTC. Translation gives CASTFRAYNEQFF.

This rearrangement joins TRBV10-3 to TRBJ2-7; the D gene is possibly TRBD2 (5 bases). V lost 2 bases to trimming and J lost 8 bases, with 16 bases between them. There are 14 residues in the CDR3. Looked up from germline, CDR1 is ENHRY and CDR2 is SYGVKD. The CDR3 spells CAISEASVEGKQYF. DNA for the CDR3: TGTGCCATCAGTGAGGCATCGGTAGAGGGAAAGCAGTACTTC.

The CDR3 coding sequence is TGTGCCAGCAGTTTCGTCCTAGAGACCCAGTACTTC. This gives the protein CASSFVLETQYF. This chain joins TRBV28 and TRBJ2-5; D remains ambiguous. The CDR3 consists of 12 residues. Trimming took 3 bases from V and 4 from J, leaving 6 bases between them. CDR1 is MDHEN, CDR2 SYDVKM, per germline.

By share of the sample, this clone is medium-sized. The chain links TRBV11-2 to TRBJ2-7; TRBD1 might be the D (6 bases). CDR3 length: 16 amino acids. The germline V gene has CDR1 SGHAT and CDR2 FQNNGV. Trimming removed 5 bases at V and 0 bases at J, with 17 bases between. CDR3 sequence (DNA): TGTGCCAGCAGCCCCCTTGGGGACATATACTCCTACGAGCAGTACTTC. This codes for CASSPLGDIYSYEQYF.

This chain connects TRBV5-1 to TRBJ1-5, with D possibly TRBD1 on 6 matching bases. Trimming stripped 0 bases from V and 2 bases from J, with 9 bases between. CDR3 length: 15 amino acids. The V gene's germline CDR1 is SGHRS and CDR2 YFSETQ. The DNA for the CDR3 is TGCGCCAGCAGCTTGGGTCCAGGGGGCAATCAGCCCCAGCATTTT. As protein: CASSLGPGGNQPQHF. Complete variable domain (other parts from reference TRBV5-1 and TRBJ1-5): KAGVTQTPRYLIKTRGQQVTLSCSPISGHRSVSWYQQTPGQGLQFLFEYFSETQRNKGNFPGRFSGRQFSNSRSEMNVSTLELGDSALYLCASSLGPGGNQPQHFGDGTRLSIL.

V and J are TRBV6-5 and TRBJ1-3; D may be TRBD1 (5 bases). Deletions cut 3 bases from V and 8 bases from J, with 11 bases between. There are 13 residues in the CDR3. Per germline, CDR1 MNHEY and CDR2 SVGAGI. This CDR3 reads CASSYAGRDTIYF. For the CDR3, the DNA is TGTGCCAGCAGTTATGCAGGGAGGGACACCATATATTTT.

V and J are TRBV28 and TRBJ2-7, with D perhaps TRBD1 (6 bases). Trimming pared 8 bases from V and 0 bases from J, leaving 17 bases between. The CDR3 has 15 residues. Germline V CDR1 and CDR2: MDHEN, SYDVKM. In DNA, the CDR3 is TGTGCCAGCCGAGGCCAGGGGTCGATCTCCTACGAGCAGTACTTC. Protein sequence: CASRGQGSISYEQYF.

The gene calls are TRBV7-3 and TRBJ1-1, with unresolved D. The CDR3 sequence is 13 residues long. CDR1 SGHTA and CDR2 FQGTGA come from the germline V gene. Trimming removed 2 bases from V and 4 bases from J, with 8 bases in between. The CDR3 bases are TGTGCCAGCAGCTTATGGGAAGGCACTGAAGCTTTCTTT. This sequence encodes CASSLWEGTEAFF.